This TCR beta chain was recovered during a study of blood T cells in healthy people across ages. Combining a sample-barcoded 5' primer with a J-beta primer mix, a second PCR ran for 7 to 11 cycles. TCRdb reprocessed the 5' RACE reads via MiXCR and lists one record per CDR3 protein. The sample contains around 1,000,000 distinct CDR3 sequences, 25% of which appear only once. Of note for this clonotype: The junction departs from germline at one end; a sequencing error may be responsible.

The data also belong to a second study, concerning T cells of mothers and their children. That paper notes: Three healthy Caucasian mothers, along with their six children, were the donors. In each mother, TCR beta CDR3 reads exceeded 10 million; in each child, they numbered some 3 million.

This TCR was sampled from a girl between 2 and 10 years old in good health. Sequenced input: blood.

The CDR3 reads CASSRDRLNLPQHF. CDR3 DNA: TGTGCCAGCAGTAGGGACAGACTCAATCTGCCCCAGCATTTT. The V and J genes are TRBV28 and TRBJ1-5, with 7 bases lining up with TRBD1. In germline, CDR1 is MDHEN, CDR2 SYDVKM. The CDR3 has 14 residues. Together with reference TRBV28 and TRBJ1-5, the CDR3 gives the full variable domain: DVKVTQSSRYLVKRTGEKVFLECVQDMDHENMFWYRQDPGLGLRLIYFSYDVKMKEKGDIPEGYSVSREKKERFSLILESASTNQTSMYLCASSRDRLNLPQHFGDGTRLSIL.